This T cell receptor (beta chain) derives from a study of T cell responses to AZD1222 COVID-19 vaccine. Profiled with immunoSEQ multiplex PCR; TCRdb holds only in-frame clones, not every one. The sample yields roughly 140,000 clones, approximately 89% seen once. Study-level findings and limits: A reported finding is that nearly half of spike-specific TCRs target unmutated variant regions. Seropositive AZD1222 recipients at baseline numbered only six or seven. Clonal diversity was possibly underestimated, and white British individuals and females predominated among donors. Repertoires were obtained only post-peak T cell response.

As for this clone: What it recognizes is unknown.

The CDR3 sequence is 13 residues long. V lost 1 base and J lost 4, with 7 bases in between. Germline lookup yields CDR1 SGHDN and CDR2 FVKESK. This sequence originates from an adult in good health. Material: peripheral blood, obtained on day 0 of AZD1222 vaccination. The chain carries TRBV14 and TRBJ1-2, with D unresolved. In DNA, the CDR3 is TGTGCCAGCAGCCAAGCAAGACTCTATGGCTACACCTTC. It specifies CASSQARLYGYTF. The complete variable domain, with remaining parts taken from reference TRBV14 and TRBJ1-2, reads EAGVTQFPSHSVIEKGQTVTLRCDPISGHDNLYWYRRVMGKEIKFLLHFVKESKQDESGMPNNRFLAERTGGTYSTLKVQPAELEDSGVYFCASSQARLYGYTFGSGTRLTVV.